The 9 T cell receptor beta chains below were found in one sample sequenced in a study of T cell changes during pregnancy in multiple sclerosis. Libraries were prepared by immunoSEQ multiplex PCR; TCRdb keeps only in-frame clonotypes and omits some of them. The sample holds about 100,000 clones, approximately 93% seen once. The sample consisted of peripheral blood, taken after pregnancy. These receptors were obtained from a female donor with multiple sclerosis, enrolled in a pregnancy study.

The V call is TRBV7-8, the J call TRBJ2-7, with 7 bases lining up with TRBD2. Germline values: CDR1 SGHVS, CDR2 FQNEAQ. The CDR3 runs 15 residues. The trim removed 1 base at V and 5 bases at J, leaving 8 bases unmatched. CDR3 DNA sequence: TGTGCCAGCAGCTTAGAGTCGGGAGGTGGGAACGAGCAGTACTTC. This encodes CASSLESGGGNEQYF.

V is TRBV7-6 and J is TRBJ1-1, with D perhaps TRBD1 (5 bases). V lost 5 bases and J lost 1, with 11 bases in between. Germline assignment: CDR1 SGHVS and CDR2 FNYEAQ. This CDR3 contains 14 residues. For the CDR3, the DNA is TGTGCCAGCAGCCTACCTCAGGGGAACACTGAAGCTTTCTTT. Its translation is CASSLPQGNTEAFF.

This clone was detected ten times or more. In DNA, the CDR3 is TGTGCCAGCAGCTTCACTAGCGGGAGAGGAGAGACCCAGTACTTC. As protein: CASSFTSGRGETQYF. The V gene is TRBV5-4, the J gene TRBJ2-5, with 11 positions matching TRBD2. The CDR3 has 15 residues. Germline CDR1 and CDR2: SGHNT and YYREEE (reference sequence). With V trimmed by 2 bases and J by 4 bases, 4 bases remained unmatched. The variable domain in full, completed from reference TRBV5-4 and TRBJ2-5, reads ETGVTQSPTHLIKTRGQQVTLRCSSQSGHNTVSWYQQALGQGPQFIFQYYREEENGRGNFPPRFSGLQFPNYSSELNVNALELDDSALYLCASSFTSGRGETQYFGPGTRLLVL.

The V gene is TRBV4-1, the J gene TRBJ2-1, with D possibly matching TRBD2 (7 bases). This CDR3 is built from 15 residues. Germline V gene lookup returns CDR1 MGHRA and CDR2 YSYEKL. V was pared by 4 bases and J by 7 bases, with 17 bases between. The CDR3 spells CASSLRPGRGNEQFF. In nucleotides, the CDR3 is TGCGCCAGCAGCCTACGACCGGGGAGGGGGAATGAGCAGTTCTTC.

CDR3 DNA: TGTGCCAGCAGCTTATGGGGAACAGGGGGCTTGACTGAAGCTTTCTTT. As protein: CASSLWGTGGLTEAFF. The chain joins TRBV7-3 to TRBJ1-1; 9 nucleotides align to TRBD1. From germline, CDR1 is SGHTA and CDR2 FQGTGA. Trimming took 2 bases from V and 5 from J; bases not matched to a gene: 9. The CDR3 has 16 amino acids.

This rearrangement joins TRBV18 to TRBJ2-5; TRBD2 is a possible D gene (5 bases). The ends were cut back, 2 bases at V and 2 bases at J, with 12 bases in the middle. The CDR3 has 15 amino acids. CDR1 and CDR2 (germline): KGHSH, LQKENI. In DNA, the CDR3 is TGTGCCAGCTCACCATTAGTCCGGGGACAAGAGACCCAGTACTTC. Amino acids: CASSPLVRGQETQYF.

J is TRBJ2-3 and V is TRBV7-7; TRBD2 matches at 8 bases. V was clipped by 1 base and J by 4 bases; unmatched bases: 13. The germline V gene has CDR1 SSHAT and CDR2 FNYEAQ (reference sequence). The CDR3 runs to 18 residues. CDR3 in amino acids: CASSLGAGTSGFADTQYF. CDR3 DNA sequence: TGTGCCAGCAGCTTAGGGGCGGGAACTAGCGGTTTCGCAGATACGCAGTATTTT.

The chain uses TRBV7-2 and TRBJ2-3, with no clear D. CDR1 SGHTA and CDR2 FQGNSA come from the germline V gene. This CDR3 comprises 15 residues. Trimming took off 4 bases at V and 2 bases at J, with 13 bases between the two ends. The CDR3 region is CASSWVAVPTDTQYF. CDR3 DNA sequence: TGTGCCAGCAGCTGGGTGGCGGTCCCCACAGATACGCAGTATTTT.

This rearrangement joins TRBV30 to TRBJ1-2; 7 bases line up with TRBD1. V shed 5 bases and J 3 bases; nucleotides not matched to a gene: 12. Germline V gene sequence: CDR1 GTSNPN, CDR2 SVGIG (reference sequence). This CDR3 contains 15 residues. The CDR3 sequence is CAWGDGRRGYYGYTF. Written as DNA, the CDR3 is TGTGCCTGGGGGGACGGGCGCAGGGGGTACTATGGCTACACCTTC.